The 32 T cell receptor beta chains reported below all come from one sample, sequenced in a study of blood T cell repertoires in COVID-19. Clones were sequenced by immunoSEQ multiplex PCR, and TCRdb holds only the in-frame ones, with some missing. The repertoire has approximately 180,000 clones, approximately 82% of them found once; the top ten carry roughly a sixth. Sequenced sample: PBMCs or T cells enriched from blood (not recorded which). The receptors shown here come from a woman aged 45-60 years who had recovered from COVID-19.

Note on this clone: This sample includes further DNA sequences coding for the same CDR3. The gene calls are TRBV5-1 and TRBJ2-1, with 9 bases identical to TRBD2. The V segment lost 4 bases and the J segment 0 bases; nucleotides outside the gene matches: 2. The length of the CDR3 is 15 residues. Germline-derived CDR1 and CDR2 are SGHRS and YFSETQ. The CDR3, as DNA: TGCGCCAGCAGCCTTAGCGGGAGCTCCTACAATGAGCAGTTCTTC. Its protein product is CASSLSGSSYNEQFF.

The chain links TRBV4-1 to TRBJ2-2, with no clear D. Germline CDR1 reads MGHRA; CDR2 reads YSYEKL. Between the trimmed V and J ends, which lost 4 bases and 2 bases, there was a span of 14 bases. The CDR3 has 16 amino acids. For the CDR3, the DNA is TGCGCCAGCAGCCTGTCGTCGGTAGTCAACACCGGGGAGCTGTTTTTT. This sequence encodes CASSLSSVVNTGELFF.

This clone was picked up one time. The chain employs TRBV18 and TRBJ2-7; 10 bases are shared with TRBD2. The germline gives CDR1 KGHSH, CDR2 LQKENI. The CDR3 runs to 14 residues. V trimming: 3 bases; J trimming: 8 bases; junction bases outside the gene matches: 7. CDR3: CASSPLAGDAQQYF. CDR3 in DNA: TGTGCCAGCTCACCTCTAGCGGGAGACGCGCAGCAGTACTTC.

V usage is TRBV7-3 and J usage is TRBJ2-1, with 7 bases matching TRBD2. The length of the CDR3 is 16 residues. Germline loops: CDR1 SGHTA, CDR2 FQGTGA. The J segment lost 2 bases and the V segment lost 2 bases, leaving 6 bases of the junction unmatched. The CDR3 DNA reads TGTGCCAGCAGCTTACGGGCGGGAGCCACCTACAATGAGCAGTTCTTC. Translated: CASSLRAGATYNEQFF.

This clone appeared a few times. V usage is TRBV7-3 and J usage is TRBJ1-3; 7 bases line up with TRBD1. V trimming: 2 bases; J trimming: 0 bases; junction bases outside the gene matches: 7. The CDR3 loop spans 17 amino acids. Per germline, CDR1 SGHTA and CDR2 FQGTGA. CDR3 coding DNA: TGTGCCAGCAGCTTACTAGGGACAGCCAACTCTGGAAACACCATATATTTT. Its translation is CASSLLGTANSGNTIYF.

This chain links TRBV4-2 with TRBJ2-6, with 10 nucleotides matching TRBD1. The germline gives CDR1 LGHNA, CDR2 YNFKEQ. J lost 0 bases, V lost 0 bases, and 2 bases had no gene match. This CDR3 spans 18 amino acids. The CDR3 nucleotides are TGTGCCAGCAGCCAAGAACGACAGGGGGCCTCTGGGGCCAACGTCCTGACTTTC. It encodes CASSQERQGASGANVLTF.

In DNA, the CDR3 is TGCGCCAGCGGACTAGCGGGAGGGCCGGCTTCCTACAATGAGCAGTTCTTC. Translated: CASGLAGGPASYNEQFF. The V call is TRBV5-1, the J call TRBJ2-1; 15 bases map to TRBD2. The J segment lost 1 base and the V segment lost 7 bases, leaving 6 bases of the junction unmatched. The germline gives CDR1 SGHRS, CDR2 YFSETQ. The CDR3 contains 17 residues.

This chain uses TRBV28 with TRBJ2-7, with D tentatively TRBD1 (6 bases). Trimming pared 8 bases from V and 9 bases from J, leaving 17 bases between. Germline assignment: CDR1 MDHEN and CDR2 SYDVKM. This CDR3 spans 12 amino acids. For the CDR3, the DNA is TGTGCCAGCGGAGCACGTACCAGGGGGCAGTACTTC. It is translated as CASGARTRGQYF.

V gene TRBV5-1 combines with J gene TRBJ1-2; 8 bases fit TRBD1. With 0 bases clipped from V and 3 bases from J, the junction kept 4 bases outside the gene matches. CDR1 SGHRS and CDR2 YFSETQ come from the germline V gene. CDR3 length: 15 residues. Written as DNA, the CDR3 is TGCGCCAGCAGCTTGGCGTCGACAGGGGACTATGGCTACACCTTC. Its translation is CASSLASTGDYGYTF.

The genes are TRBV6-5 and TRBJ1-1; 8 bases match TRBD1. Germline values: CDR1 MNHEY, CDR2 SVGAGI. The CDR3 length is 16 residues. With 0 bases clipped from V and 6 bases from J, the junction kept 9 bases outside the gene matches. CDR3 DNA: TGTGCCAGCAGTTACTCCCCGACAGGGGCGGTCCCTGAAGCTTTCTTT. This sequence encodes CASSYSPTGAVPEAFF.

This rearrangement joins TRBV19 to TRBJ2-7, with 8 bases identical to TRBD1. The CDR3 consists of 15 residues. Losses at the gene ends were 3 bases for V and 0 bases for J; bases not matched to a gene: 4. In germline, CDR1 is LNHDA, CDR2 SQIVND (reference sequence). CDR3 nucleotide sequence: TGTGCCAGTAGTATCACGGGGACAGGCTCCTACGAGCAGTACTTC. Protein sequence: CASSITGTGSYEQYF.

This sequence joins TRBV27 and TRBJ2-4, with 7 bases identical to TRBD2. The trim removed 5 bases at V and 1 base at J, leaving 8 bases unmatched. This CDR3 has 16 amino acids. CDR1 and CDR2 from the germline V gene are MNHEY and SMNVEV (reference sequence). For the CDR3, the DNA is TGTGCCAGCAGTCAAACTAGCGTGGGGGCCAAAAACATTCAGTACTTC. This encodes CASSQTSVGAKNIQYF.

The gene calls are TRBV7-6 and TRBJ1-3, with D perhaps TRBD1 (6 bases). Germline lookup yields CDR1 SGHVS and CDR2 FNYEAQ. Deletions cut 4 bases from V and 0 bases from J, with 10 bases between. CDR3 size: 15 residues. In DNA form, the CDR3 reads TGTGCCAGCAGCTCACCGACAGGCTCTGGAAACACCATATATTTT. It yields the protein CASSSPTGSGNTIYF. The whole variable domain, remainder taken from reference TRBV7-6 and TRBJ1-3, is GAGVSQSPRYKVTKRGQDVALRCDPISGHVSLYWYRQALGQGPEFLTYFNYEAQQDKSGLPNDRFSAERPEGSISTLTIQRTEQRDSAMYRCASSSPTGSGNTIYFGEGSWLTVV.

This chain links TRBV6-5 with TRBJ1-2; 7 bases match TRBD1. CDR3 length equals 11 residues. Germline V gene lookup returns CDR1 MNHEY and CDR2 SVGAGI. The V gene end was trimmed by 6 bases and the J gene end by 8 bases; junction bases not matched to a gene: 3. The CDR3 nucleotides read TGTGCCAGCAGCCAGGGGGTCGGCTACACCTTC. Amino acids: CASSQGVGYTF.

This chain joins TRBV12-3 or TRBV12-4 and TRBJ2-1; D remains ambiguous. The CDR3 totals 12 residues. With 6 bases removed from V and 9 bases from J, the gap between germline ends came to 12 bases. The CDR3 sequence: CASRAPVGEQFF. DNA for the CDR3: TGTGCCAGCAGAGCGCCCGTCGGTGAGCAGTTCTTC.

This clone was picked up many times. The rearrangement links TRBV6-1 to TRBJ2-1; 10 bases are shared with TRBD2. CDR1 MNHNS and CDR2 SASEGT come from the germline V gene. This CDR3 comprises 16 residues. The junction had 7 bases not matched to a gene; V was cut back by 1 base and J by 7 bases. For the CDR3, the DNA is TGTGCCAGCAGTGAAGTAGCGGGAGGACTTGGTAATGAGCAGTTCTTC. It codes for CASSEVAGGLGNEQFF.

In this sample, this clone turned up a few times. This chain joins TRBV7-9 and TRBJ1-5; D gene ambiguous. V was cut by 6 bases and J by 1 base, with 13 bases left in between. Germline values: CDR1 SEHNR, CDR2 FQNEAQ (reference sequence). The CDR3 is made up of 15 amino acids. This chain's CDR3 is CASSRGSSSNQPQHF. For the CDR3, the DNA is TGTGCCAGCAGTCGCGGGTCTTCCAGCAATCAGCCCCAGCATTTT.

The V gene is TRBV28, the J gene TRBJ2-7; no clear D gene. This CDR3 region has 14 residues. V lost 5 bases and J 3 bases, leaving 14 bases between the germline ends. In germline, CDR1 is MDHEN, CDR2 SYDVKM. This CDR3 reads CASSDPPPSYEQYF. The CDR3 DNA follows: TGTGCCAGCAGTGATCCCCCCCCCAGCTACGAGCAGTACTTC.

The chain carries TRBV7-2 and TRBJ1-2, with a tentative D call TRBD1 (5 bases). V dropped 2 bases and J dropped 2 bases, with 9 bases sitting between them. The CDR3 length is 14 residues. Germline CDR1 is SGHTA and CDR2 is FQGNSA. CDR3 DNA sequence: TGTGCCAGCAGCTTATTCCAGGGAAACTATGGCTACACCTTC. Protein: CASSLFQGNYGYTF. Full variable domain (rest looked up from reference TRBV7-2 and TRBJ1-2): GAGVSQSPSNKVTEKGKDVELRCDPISGHTALYWYRQSLGQGLEFLIYFQGNSAPDKSGLPSDRFSAERTGGSVSTLTIQRTQQEDSAVYLCASSLFQGNYGYTFGSGTRLTVV.

The chain employs TRBV3-1 (or the pseudogene TRBV3-2) and TRBJ2-7; weak D call: TRBD2 (6 bases). Germline lookup yields CDR1 LGHDT and CDR2 YNNKEL (reference sequence). V shed 0 bases and J shed 3 bases, with 15 bases lying between them. This CDR3 spans 16 amino acids. The CDR3 spells CASSQDSSRGGYEQYF. The CDR3 DNA is TGTGCCAGCAGCCAAGATAGCTCAAGGGGAGGCTACGAGCAGTACTTC.

V usage is TRBV7-9 and J usage is TRBJ2-3; D is possibly TRBD1 (5 bases). Trimming shortened V by 3 bases and J by 2 bases, and 12 bases separated the two germline ends. The germline V gene has CDR1 SEHNR and CDR2 FQNEAQ (reference sequence). The CDR3 runs to 15 residues. The chain's CDR3 is CASSFGKGFTDTQYF. For the CDR3, the DNA is TGTGCCAGCAGCTTTGGGAAGGGGTTCACAGATACGCAGTATTTT.

The CDR3 spells CASSLGTYEQYF. Written as DNA, the CDR3 is TGTGCCAGCAGCTTAGGCACTTACGAGCAGTACTTC. The J gene is TRBJ2-7, the V gene TRBV7-8; D remains unclear. V shed 1 base and J shed 4 bases, with 5 bases lying between them. The CDR3 sequence is 12 residues long. In germline, CDR1 is SGHVS, CDR2 FQNEAQ.

This clone was observed a handful of times. The chain combines TRBV5-8 with TRBJ2-3, with 9 bases lining up with TRBD1. CDR1 is SGHTS, CDR2 YDEGEE, per germline. CDR3 size: 14 residues. V shed 2 bases and J 5 bases; nucleotides not matched to a gene: 3. The CDR3 DNA sequence: TGTGCCAGCAGCTTTGGACAGGGGAAAGATACGCAGTATTTT. Its protein is CASSFGQGKDTQYF.

This clone was detected only a few times. This sequence joins TRBV9 and TRBJ2-1; the D gene is possibly TRBD2 (5 bases). The V gene lost 0 bases and the J gene lost 3 bases, with 16 bases spanning the gap. Germline values: CDR1 SGDLS, CDR2 YYNGEE. The CDR3 is made up of 17 amino acids. In nucleotides, the CDR3 is TGTGCCAGCAGCGTAGCGGACTTCCATCCACTCTACAATGAGCAGTTCTTC. Its translation is CASSVADFHPLYNEQFF.

The V and J genes are TRBV5-1 and TRBJ2-5; TRBD2 agrees at 9 bases. The germline gives CDR1 SGHRS, CDR2 YFSETQ. With V trimmed by 4 bases and J by 4 bases, 2 bases remained unmatched. The CDR3 sequence is 13 residues long. In nucleotides, the CDR3 is TGCGCCAGCAGCGGGACTAGCCGAGAGACCCAGTACTTC. This translates into CASSGTSRETQYF. The whole variable domain, filled in from reference TRBV5-1 and TRBJ2-5, reads KAGVTQTPRYLIKTRGQQVTLSCSPISGHRSVSWYQQTPGQGLQFLFEYFSETQRNKGNFPGRFSGRQFSNSRSEMNVSTLELGDSALYLCASSGTSRETQYFGPGTRLLVL.

This sequence joins TRBV29-1 and TRBJ1-1; the D is unclear. With 6 bases removed from V and 0 bases from J, the gap between germline ends came to 8 bases. The CDR3 runs to 12 residues. In germline, CDR1 is SQVTM, CDR2 ANQGSEA. The CDR3 here is CSVTRMNTEAFF. As DNA, the CDR3 is TGCAGCGTCACGAGGATGAACACTGAAGCTTTCTTT.

V and J are TRBV29-1 and TRBJ2-5; 8 bases line up with TRBD2. The CDR3 runs to 12 residues. Germline CDR1 and CDR2: SQVTM and ANQGSEA. With 7 bases clipped from V and 2 bases from J, the junction kept 3 bases outside the gene matches. This CDR3 reads CSGGGLQETQYF. The CDR3 DNA is TGCAGCGGCGGGGGGTTGCAAGAGACCCAGTACTTC.

The chain couples TRBV30 to TRBJ1-2; D not certain. Trimming left V 0 bases short and J 11 bases short, with 13 bases between. This CDR3 has 12 residues. Germline loops: CDR1 GTSNPN, CDR2 SVGIG (reference sequence). The CDR3 spells CAWSVSGQWYTF. The CDR3 DNA reads as TGTGCCTGGAGTGTAAGTGGGCAGTGGTACACCTTC.

The V and J genes are TRBV5-6 and TRBJ2-1, with no clear D. Germline V gives CDR1 SGHDT, CDR2 YYEEEE. Trimming pared 3 bases from V and 7 bases from J, leaving 11 bases between. This CDR3 is built from 13 residues. The CDR3 loop reads CASSSSPSNEQFF. CDR3 sequence (DNA): TGTGCCAGCAGCTCGTCCCCCAGTAATGAGCAGTTCTTC.

CDR3 residues: CASSADRVNTGELFF. The CDR3 coding sequence is TGCGCCAGCAGCGCAGACAGGGTGAACACCGGGGAGCTGTTTTTT. This chain joins TRBV5-1 and TRBJ2-2, with 7 bases that match TRBD1. The CDR3 extends over 15 amino acids. Germline lookup yields CDR1 SGHRS and CDR2 YFSETQ. V lost 4 bases and J lost 1; bases outside the gene matches: 4.

A single count supports this clone. The chain employs TRBV2 and TRBJ1-2, with D unclear. The CDR3 covers 14 residues. Germline loops: CDR1 SNHLY, CDR2 FYNNEI. V lost 6 bases to trimming and J lost 5 bases, with 16 bases between them. The CDR3 reads CASRLEALLYGYTF. CDR3 coding DNA: TGTGCCAGCAGGCTCGAGGCCCTCCTATATGGCTACACCTTC.

The chain combines TRBV5-5 with TRBJ1-1; TRBD1 matches at 7 bases. The CDR3 length is 13 residues. In germline, CDR1 is SGHKS, CDR2 YYEKEE (reference sequence). V shed 1 base and J 4 bases; nucleotides not matched to a gene: 1. The CDR3 DNA reads TGTGCCAGCAGCTTGACAGGGGTCACTGAAGCTTTCTTT. It codes for CASSLTGVTEAFF.